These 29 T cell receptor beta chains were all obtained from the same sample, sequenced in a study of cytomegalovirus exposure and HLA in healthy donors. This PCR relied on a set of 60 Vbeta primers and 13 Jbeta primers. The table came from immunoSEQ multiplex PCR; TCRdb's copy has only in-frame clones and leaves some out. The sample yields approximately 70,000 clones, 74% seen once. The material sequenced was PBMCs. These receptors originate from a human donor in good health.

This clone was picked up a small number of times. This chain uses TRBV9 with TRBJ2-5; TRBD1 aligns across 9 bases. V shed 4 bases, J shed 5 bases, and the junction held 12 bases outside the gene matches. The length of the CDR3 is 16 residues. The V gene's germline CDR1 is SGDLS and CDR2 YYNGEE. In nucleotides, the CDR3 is TGTGCCAGCAGCATAACGCCTACAGGGGGCAGTGAGACCCAGTACTTC. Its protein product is CASSITPTGGSETQYF.

CDR3 loop: CASSPGAGGDGEQFF. CDR3 in DNA: TGTGCCAGCTCACCAGGGGCTGGCGGGGACGGTGAGCAGTTCTTC. V gene TRBV18 combines with J gene TRBJ2-1; weak D call: TRBD2 (6 bases). Germline assignment: CDR1 KGHSH and CDR2 LQKENI. V dropped 2 bases and J dropped 9 bases, with 17 bases sitting between them. The CDR3 loop spans 15 amino acids. Filled out from reference TRBV18 and TRBJ2-1, the complete variable domain reads NAGVMQNPRHLVRRRGQEARLRCSPMKGHSHVYWYRQLPEEGLKFMVYLQKENIIDESGMPKERFSAEFPKEGPSILRIQQVVRGDSAAYFCASSPGAGGDGEQFFGPGTRLTVL.

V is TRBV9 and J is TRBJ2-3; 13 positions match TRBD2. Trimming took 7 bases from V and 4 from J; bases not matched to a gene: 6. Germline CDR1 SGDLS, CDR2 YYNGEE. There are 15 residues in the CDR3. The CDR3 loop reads CASDRTSGSSDTQYF. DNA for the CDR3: TGTGCCAGCGATCGGACTAGCGGGAGTTCAGATACGCAGTATTTT.

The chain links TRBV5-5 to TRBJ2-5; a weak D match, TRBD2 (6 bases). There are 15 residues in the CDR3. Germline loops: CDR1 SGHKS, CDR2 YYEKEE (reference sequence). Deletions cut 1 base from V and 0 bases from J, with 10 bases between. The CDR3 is CASSLTAGYQETQYF. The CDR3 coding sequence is TGTGCCAGCAGCTTGACGGCGGGGTACCAAGAGACCCAGTACTTC. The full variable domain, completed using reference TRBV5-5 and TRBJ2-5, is DAGVTQSPTHLIKTRGQQVTLRCSPISGHKSVSWYQQVLGQGPQFIFQYYEKEERGRGNFPDRFSARQFPNYSSELNVNALLLGDSALYLCASSLTAGYQETQYFGPGTRLLVL.

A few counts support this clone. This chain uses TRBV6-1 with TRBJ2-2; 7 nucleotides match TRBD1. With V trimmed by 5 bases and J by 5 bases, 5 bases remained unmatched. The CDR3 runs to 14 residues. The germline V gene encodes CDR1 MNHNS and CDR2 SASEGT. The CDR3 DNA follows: TGTGCCAGCAGTACAGGGGAAGGAACCGGGGAGCTGTTTTTT. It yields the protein CASSTGEGTGELFF.

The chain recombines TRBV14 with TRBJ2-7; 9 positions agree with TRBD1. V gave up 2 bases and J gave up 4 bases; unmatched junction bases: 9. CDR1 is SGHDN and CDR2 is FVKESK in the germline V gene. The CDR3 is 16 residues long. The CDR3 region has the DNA TGTGCCAGCAGCCAATCCCGACCGGGACAGGGATACGAGCAGTACTTC. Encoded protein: CASSQSRPGQGYEQYF.

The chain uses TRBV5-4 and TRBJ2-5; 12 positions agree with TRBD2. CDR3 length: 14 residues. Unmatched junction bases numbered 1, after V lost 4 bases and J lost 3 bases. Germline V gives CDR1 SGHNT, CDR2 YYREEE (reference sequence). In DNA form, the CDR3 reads TGTGCCAGCAGCCGACTAGCGGGAGAAGAGACCCAGTACTTC. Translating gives CASSRLAGEETQYF.

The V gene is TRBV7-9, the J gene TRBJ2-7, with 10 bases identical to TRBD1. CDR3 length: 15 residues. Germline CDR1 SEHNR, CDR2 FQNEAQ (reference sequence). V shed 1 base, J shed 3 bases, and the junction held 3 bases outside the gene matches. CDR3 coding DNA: TGTGCCAGCAGCTTAGGGGACAGGGGTTTCTACGAGCAGTACTTC. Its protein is CASSLGDRGFYEQYF.

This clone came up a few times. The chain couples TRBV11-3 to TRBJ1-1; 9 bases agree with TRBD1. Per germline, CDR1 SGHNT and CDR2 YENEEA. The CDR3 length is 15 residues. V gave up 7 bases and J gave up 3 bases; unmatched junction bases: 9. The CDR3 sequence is CASTGGQGRYTEAFF. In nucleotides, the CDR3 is TGTGCCAGCACTGGAGGACAGGGGAGGTACACTGAAGCTTTCTTT.

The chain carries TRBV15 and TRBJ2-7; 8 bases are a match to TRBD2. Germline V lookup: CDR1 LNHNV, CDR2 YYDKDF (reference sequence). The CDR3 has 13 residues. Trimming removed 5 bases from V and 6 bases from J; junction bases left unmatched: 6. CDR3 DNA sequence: TGTGCCACCAGCCCCGGGGGGGTGGCCGAGCAGTACTTC. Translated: CATSPGGVAEQYF.

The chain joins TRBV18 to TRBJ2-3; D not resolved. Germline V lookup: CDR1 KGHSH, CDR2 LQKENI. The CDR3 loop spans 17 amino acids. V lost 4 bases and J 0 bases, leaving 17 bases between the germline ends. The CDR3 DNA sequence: TGTGCCAGCTCACTTTACCTCGAGGAACCTAGCACAGATACGCAGTATTTT. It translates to CASSLYLEEPSTDTQYF. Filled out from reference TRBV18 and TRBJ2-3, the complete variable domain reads NAGVMQNPRHLVRRRGQEARLRCSPMKGHSHVYWYRQLPEEGLKFMVYLQKENIIDESGMPKERFSAEFPKEGPSILRIQQVVRGDSAAYFCASSLYLEEPSTDTQYFGPGTRLTVL.

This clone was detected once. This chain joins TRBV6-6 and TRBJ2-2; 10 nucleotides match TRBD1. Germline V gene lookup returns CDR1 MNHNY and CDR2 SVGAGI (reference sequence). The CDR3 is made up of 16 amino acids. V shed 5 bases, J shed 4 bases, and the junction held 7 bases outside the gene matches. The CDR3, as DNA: TGTGCCAGCAGTAAGCCGGGACAGGGGATCACCGGGGAGCTGTTTTTT. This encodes CASSKPGQGITGELFF.

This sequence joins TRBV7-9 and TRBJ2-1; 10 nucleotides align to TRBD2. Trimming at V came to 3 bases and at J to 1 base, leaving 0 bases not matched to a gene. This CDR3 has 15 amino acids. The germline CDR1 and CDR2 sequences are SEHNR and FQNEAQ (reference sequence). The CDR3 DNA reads TGTGCCAGCAGCTTTAGCGGGAGGTCCTACAATGAGCAGTTCTTC. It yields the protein CASSFSGRSYNEQFF.

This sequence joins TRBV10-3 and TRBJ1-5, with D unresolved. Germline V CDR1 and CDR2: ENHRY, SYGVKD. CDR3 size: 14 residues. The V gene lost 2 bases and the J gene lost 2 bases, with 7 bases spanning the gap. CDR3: CAISEEGGNQPQHF. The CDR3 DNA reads TGTGCCATCAGTGAGGAGGGAGGCAATCAGCCCCAGCATTTT.

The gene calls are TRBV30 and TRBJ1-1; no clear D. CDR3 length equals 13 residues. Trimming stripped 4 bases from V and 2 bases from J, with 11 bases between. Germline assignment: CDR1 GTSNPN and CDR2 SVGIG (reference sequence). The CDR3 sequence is CAWILGANTEAFF. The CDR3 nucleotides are TGTGCCTGGATCCTCGGAGCTAACACTGAAGCTTTCTTT.

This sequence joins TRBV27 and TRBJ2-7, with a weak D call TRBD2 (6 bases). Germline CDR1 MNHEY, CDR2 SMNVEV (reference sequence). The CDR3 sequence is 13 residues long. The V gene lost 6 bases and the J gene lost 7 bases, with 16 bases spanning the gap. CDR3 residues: CASREGRGDEQYF. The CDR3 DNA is TGTGCCAGCAGGGAGGGGCGCGGAGATGAGCAGTACTTC.

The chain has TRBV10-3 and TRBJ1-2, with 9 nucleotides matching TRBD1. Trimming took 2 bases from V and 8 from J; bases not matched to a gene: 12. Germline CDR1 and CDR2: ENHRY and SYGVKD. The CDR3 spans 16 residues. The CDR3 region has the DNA TGTGCCATCAGTGAGAAGTCTTGGACAGGGGTTGAAGGCTACACCTTC. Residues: CAISEKSWTGVEGYTF.

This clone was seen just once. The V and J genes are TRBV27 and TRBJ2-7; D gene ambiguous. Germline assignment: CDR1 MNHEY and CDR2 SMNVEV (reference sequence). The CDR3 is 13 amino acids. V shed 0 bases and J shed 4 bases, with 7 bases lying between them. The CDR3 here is CASSLSPRYEQYF. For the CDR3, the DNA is TGTGCCAGCAGTTTATCCCCTAGGTACGAGCAGTACTTC.

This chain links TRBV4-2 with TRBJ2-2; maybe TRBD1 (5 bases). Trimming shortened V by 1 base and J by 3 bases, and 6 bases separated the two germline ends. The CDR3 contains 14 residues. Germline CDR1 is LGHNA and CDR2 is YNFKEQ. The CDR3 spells CASSQGGDTGELFF. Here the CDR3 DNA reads TGTGCCAGCAGCCAAGGGGGCGACACCGGGGAGCTGTTTTTT.

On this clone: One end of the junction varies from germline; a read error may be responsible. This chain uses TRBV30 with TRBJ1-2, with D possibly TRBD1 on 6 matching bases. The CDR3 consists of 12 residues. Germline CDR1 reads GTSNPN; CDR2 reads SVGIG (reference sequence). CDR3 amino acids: CAWRSDSRNRGF. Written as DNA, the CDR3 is TGTGCCTGGAGATCGGACAGCCGGAACCGGGGCTTC. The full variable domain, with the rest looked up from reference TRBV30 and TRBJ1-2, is SQTIHQWPATLVQPVGSPLSLECTVEGTSNPNLYWYRQAAGRGLQLLFYSVGIGQISSEVPQNLSASRPQDRQFILSSKKLLLSDSGFYLCAWRSDSRNRGFGSGTRLTVV.

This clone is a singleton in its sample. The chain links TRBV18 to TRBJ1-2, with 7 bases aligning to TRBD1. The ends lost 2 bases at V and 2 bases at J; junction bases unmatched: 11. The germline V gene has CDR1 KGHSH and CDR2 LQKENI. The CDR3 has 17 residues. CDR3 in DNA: TGTGCCAGCTCACCAATGACAGGGACAAGGTCGAACTATGGCTACACCTTC. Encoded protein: CASSPMTGTRSNYGYTF.

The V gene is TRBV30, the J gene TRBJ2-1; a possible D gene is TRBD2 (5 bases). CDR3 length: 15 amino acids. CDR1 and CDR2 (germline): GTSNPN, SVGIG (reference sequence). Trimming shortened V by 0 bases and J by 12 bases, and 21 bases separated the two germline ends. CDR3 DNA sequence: TGTGCCTGGAGTGTACGGGCGGGCGGCCCCCGGGGGCAGTTCTTC. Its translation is CAWSVRAGGPRGQFF.

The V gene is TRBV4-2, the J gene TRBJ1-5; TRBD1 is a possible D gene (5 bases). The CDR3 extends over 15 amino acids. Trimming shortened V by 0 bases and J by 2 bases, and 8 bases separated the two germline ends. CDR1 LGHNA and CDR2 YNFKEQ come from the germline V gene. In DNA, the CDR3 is TGTGCCAGCAGCCAAGATAAGGGGCGCAATCAGCCCCAGCATTTT. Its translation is CASSQDKGRNQPQHF.

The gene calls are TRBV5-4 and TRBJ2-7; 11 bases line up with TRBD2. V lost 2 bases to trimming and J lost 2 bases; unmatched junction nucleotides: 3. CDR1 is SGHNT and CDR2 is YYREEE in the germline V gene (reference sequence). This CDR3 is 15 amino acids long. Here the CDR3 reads CASSFGTSGAYEQYF. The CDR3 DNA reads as TGTGCCAGCAGCTTCGGGACTAGCGGAGCCTACGAGCAGTACTTC.

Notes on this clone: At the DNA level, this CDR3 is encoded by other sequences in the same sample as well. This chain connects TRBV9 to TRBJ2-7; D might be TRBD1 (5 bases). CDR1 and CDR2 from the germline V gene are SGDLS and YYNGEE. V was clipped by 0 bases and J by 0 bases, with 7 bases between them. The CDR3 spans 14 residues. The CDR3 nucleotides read TGTGCCAGCAGCGTAGGACAGTCCTCCTACGAGCAGTACTTC. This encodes CASSVGQSSYEQYF.

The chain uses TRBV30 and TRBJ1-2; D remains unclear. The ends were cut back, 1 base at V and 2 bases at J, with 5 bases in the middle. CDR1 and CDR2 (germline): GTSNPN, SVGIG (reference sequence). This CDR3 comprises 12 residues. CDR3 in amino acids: CAWSEQNYGYTF. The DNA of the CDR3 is TGTGCCTGGAGTGAACAGAACTATGGCTACACCTTC.

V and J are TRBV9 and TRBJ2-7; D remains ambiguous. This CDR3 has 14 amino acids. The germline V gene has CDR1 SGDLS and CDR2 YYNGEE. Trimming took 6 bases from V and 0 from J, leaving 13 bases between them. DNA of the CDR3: TGTGCCAGCACCCCCGGAGTGAGCTCCTACGAGCAGTACTTC. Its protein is CASTPGVSSYEQYF. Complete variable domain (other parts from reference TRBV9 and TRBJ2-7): DSGVTQTPKHLITATGQRVTLRCSPRSGDLSVYWYQQSLDQGLQFLIQYYNGEERAKGNILERFSAQQFPDLHSELNLSSLELGDSALYFCASTPGVSSYEQYFGPGTRLTVT.

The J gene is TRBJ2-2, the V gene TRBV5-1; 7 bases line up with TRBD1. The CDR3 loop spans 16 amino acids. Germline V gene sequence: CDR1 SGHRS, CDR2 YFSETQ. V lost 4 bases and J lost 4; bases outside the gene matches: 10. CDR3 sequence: CASSATLTGITGELFF. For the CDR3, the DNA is TGCGCCAGCAGCGCCACCCTGACAGGGATCACCGGGGAGCTGTTTTTT.

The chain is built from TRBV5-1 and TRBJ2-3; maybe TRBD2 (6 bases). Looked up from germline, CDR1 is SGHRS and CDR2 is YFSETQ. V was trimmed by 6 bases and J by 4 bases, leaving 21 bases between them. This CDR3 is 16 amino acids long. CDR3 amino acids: CASTPGDGSLSDTQYF. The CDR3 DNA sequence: TGCGCCAGCACCCCGGGGGACGGGAGTTTGTCAGATACGCAGTATTTT. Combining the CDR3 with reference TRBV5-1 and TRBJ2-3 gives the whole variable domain KAGVTQTPRYLIKTRGQQVTLSCSPISGHRSVSWYQQTPGQGLQFLFEYFSETQRNKGNFPGRFSGRQFSNSRSEMNVSTLELGDSALYLCASTPGDGSLSDTQYFGPGTRLTVL.